Sequencing of this T cell receptor beta chain was carried out in a study of shared clonotypes between healthy human individuals. Across the whole study: The donor group consisted of a couple of women and a few men, aged 18 to 49.

Germline-derived CDR1 and CDR2 are ENHRY and SYGVKD. The V segment lost 10 bases and the J segment 4 bases; nucleotides outside the gene matches: 14. CDR3 length: 16 residues. The method was immunoSEQ multiplex PCR; TCRdb's version includes in-frame clones alone and lacks a portion of them. Of 520,000 or so clones in the sample, 75% to 85% were seen once. The sample consisted of PBMCs. The V call is TRBV10-3, the J call TRBJ1-4, with 8 bases fitting TRBD1. This clonotype originated in a woman between 35 and 50 years old in good health. Some clones in this sample may be carry-over from other donors' samples. CDR3 sequence (DNA): TGTGCCACCCGGGACAGGACATCCGGAGGTAATGAAAAACTGTTTTTT. Translating gives CATRDRTSGGNEKLFF.